This entry lists 26 T cell receptor beta chains sequenced from one sample in a study of T-cell reconstitution after alpha-beta-depleted transplantation in children. This sample's TCRbeta library carried unique molecular identifier barcodes. TCRdb re-called the PCR reads with MiXCR, one entry per CDR3 protein. The table records about 600,000 distinct CDR3 sequences, under 30% of them present only once. Sequenced here: PBMCs, mostly from graft donor cells, sampled 360 days after TCRalphabeta/CD19-depleted stem cell transplant. The receptors stem from a boy in the first two years of life who had a stem cell transplant for acute myeloid leukemia, so the T cells may come from the graft donor.

The gene calls are TRBV20-1 and TRBJ1-2, with a possible D match to TRBD1 (5 bases). This CDR3 has 15 residues. CDR1 DFQATT and CDR2 SNEGSKA come from the germline V gene (reference sequence). V was pared by 5 bases and J by 0 bases, with 16 bases between. This CDR3 reads CSAHLRGRANYGYTF. CDR3 DNA sequence: TGCAGTGCTCACCTCCGTGGCAGGGCTAACTATGGCTACACCTTC.

This clonotype was detected many times. J is TRBJ2-1 and V is TRBV20-1, with 9 nucleotides matching TRBD2. CDR3 size: 18 residues. CDR1 and CDR2 from the germline V gene are DFQATT and SNEGSKA (reference sequence). V lost 1 base, J lost 4 bases, and 14 bases stayed unmatched. CDR3 nucleotide sequence: TGCAGTGCTAGAGGAGGCGATAGCGGGGGCCCGACTTACAATGAGCAGTTCTTC. It encodes CSARGGDSGGPTYNEQFF.

The CDR3 nucleotides are TGTGCCAGCAGCAAACTAGCGGGGGGACAAGAGACCCAGTACTTC. Protein sequence: CASSKLAGGQETQYF. The chain combines TRBV7-8 with TRBJ2-5; 12 nucleotides line up with TRBD2. The ends lost 5 bases at V and 2 bases at J; junction bases unmatched: 3. This CDR3 comprises 15 residues. The V gene's germline CDR1 is SGHVS and CDR2 FQNEAQ.

This clonotype has only a few counts. V usage is TRBV12-3 or TRBV12-4 and J usage is TRBJ2-7; a weak D match, TRBD1 (6 bases). The CDR3 is 13 residues long. V gave up 5 bases and J gave up 3 bases, with 11 bases separating them. CDR3 residues: CASSLTRGYEQYF. CDR3 coding DNA: TGTGCCAGCAGTCTGACCAGGGGCTACGAGCAGTACTTC.

The V and J genes are TRBV12-3 or TRBV12-4 and TRBJ2-3; D unresolved. The V end lost 5 bases, the J end lost 6 bases, and 15 bases lay between the germline ends. The CDR3 is made up of 14 amino acids. The CDR3 sequence: CASSVAAFMDTQYF. In nucleotides, the CDR3 is TGTGCCAGCAGTGTGGCAGCTTTTATGGATACGCAGTATTTT.

This clonotype was found a few times. The rearrangement links TRBV5-1 to TRBJ2-5; 7 bases are shared with TRBD2. The CDR3 covers 14 residues. With V trimmed by 6 bases and J by 4 bases, 9 bases remained unmatched. CDR1 is SGHRS, CDR2 YFSETQ, per germline. CDR3 in amino acids: CASTPAGGLETQYF. CDR3 in DNA: TGCGCCAGCACCCCGGCCGGGGGGTTAGAGACCCAGTACTTC.

This clonotype has only a few counts. V gene TRBV6-6 combines with J gene TRBJ1-1, with D unclear. V was pared by 5 bases and J by 1 base, with 8 bases between. CDR1 MNHNY and CDR2 SVGAGI come from the germline V gene (reference sequence). The CDR3 runs 13 residues. In nucleotides, the CDR3 is TGTGCCAGCAGTCGAAATCAGAACACTGAAGCTTTCTTT. Its protein is CASSRNQNTEAFF.

The V call is TRBV12-5, the J call TRBJ2-1, with D unclear. Per germline, CDR1 LGHNT and CDR2 FRNRAP. CDR3 length: 12 amino acids. Trimming removed 2 bases from V and 5 bases from J, with 4 bases in between. The CDR3 nucleotides are TGTGCTAGTGGTTTGCTTCACAATGAGCAGTTCTTC. Translated, it gives CASGLLHNEQFF.

This clonotype was seen once. The rearrangement links TRBV4-1 to TRBJ2-1; D ambiguous. Trimming pared 0 bases from V and 6 bases from J, leaving 9 bases between. Per germline, CDR1 MGHRA and CDR2 YSYEKL. The length of the CDR3 is 14 residues. CDR3 residues: CASSQDWGGNEQFF. CDR3 nucleotide sequence: TGCGCCAGCAGCCAAGACTGGGGTGGCAATGAGCAGTTCTTC.

Many counts were recorded for this clonotype. CDR3 in amino acids: CASSYSMGGTGQETQYF. The CDR3, as DNA: TGTGCCAGCAGTTACTCGATGGGGGGGACAGGTCAAGAGACCCAGTACTTC. The V call is TRBV6-5, the J call TRBJ2-5, with D perhaps TRBD1 (8 bases). This CDR3 is 17 amino acids long. Trimming stripped 0 bases from V and 2 bases from J, with 16 bases between. Per germline, CDR1 MNHEY and CDR2 SVGAGI.

This clonotype was observed once. This chain connects TRBV20-1 to TRBJ1-1; D is perhaps TRBD1 (5 bases). From germline, CDR1 is DFQATT and CDR2 SNEGSKA (reference sequence). With 0 bases removed from V and 0 bases from J, the gap between germline ends came to 11 bases. The CDR3 is 15 amino acids. For the CDR3, the DNA is TGCAGTGCTAGAGAGGGGACGGTTATGAACACTGAAGCTTTCTTT. Translating gives CSAREGTVMNTEAFF.

This clonotype was counted many times. The chain joins TRBV7-2 to TRBJ2-3; 7 bases map to TRBD2. V lost 6 bases and J lost 2; bases outside the gene matches: 5. This CDR3 comprises 14 residues. Germline V gene sequence: CDR1 SGHTA, CDR2 FQGNSA. As DNA, the CDR3 is TGTGCCAGCAGTGGAGCGGGGAACACAGATACGCAGTATTTT. This codes for CASSGAGNTDTQYF. Looking up the rest from reference TRBV7-2 and TRBJ2-3 gives the full variable domain: GAGVSQSPSNKVTEKGKDVELRCDPISGHTALYWYRQSLGQGLEFLIYFQGNSAPDKSGLPSDRFSAERTGGSVSTLTIQRTQQEDSAVYLCASSGAGNTDTQYFGPGTRLTVL.

This chain joins TRBV7-2 and TRBJ1-4, with D perhaps TRBD1 (5 bases). CDR3 length: 12 residues. Germline lookup yields CDR1 SGHTA and CDR2 FQGNSA. V lost 5 bases and J 10 bases, leaving 11 bases between the germline ends. The CDR3 loop is CASSPGGGKLFF. The CDR3 DNA reads TGTGCCAGCAGCCCGGGCGGGGGAAAACTGTTTTTT. Together with reference TRBV7-2 and TRBJ1-4, the CDR3 gives the full variable domain: GAGVSQSPSNKVTEKGKDVELRCDPISGHTALYWYRQSLGQGLEFLIYFQGNSAPDKSGLPSDRFSAERTGGSVSTLTIQRTQQEDSAVYLCASSPGGGKLFFGSGTQLSVL.

This clonotype was seen repeatedly, ten times or more. The rearrangement links TRBV4-3 to TRBJ2-3; 10 bases align to TRBD2. Trimming took 4 bases from V and 7 from J; bases not matched to a gene: 8. Germline assignment: CDR1 LGHNA and CDR2 YSLEER. The CDR3 is 15 residues long. The CDR3 region is CASSRVAGGRNTQYF. DNA for the CDR3: TGCGCCAGCAGCCGAGTAGCGGGGGGTCGAAATACGCAGTATTTT.

This clonotype turned up a few times. The gene calls are TRBV12-3 or TRBV12-4 and TRBJ2-3, with D possibly matching TRBD2 (7 bases). The CDR3 consists of 17 residues. The V end was cut by 6 bases, the J end by 2 bases, with 21 bases between. The CDR3 here is CASSYKGERGFTDTQYF. CDR3 bases: TGTGCCAGCAGCTACAAGGGGGAGCGGGGATTCACAGATACGCAGTATTTT.

A few counts support this clonotype. The V call is TRBV6-1, the J call TRBJ1-2; D gene uncertain. CDR3 size: 13 residues. Germline CDR1 MNHNS, CDR2 SASEGT. V shed 5 bases and J shed 5 bases, with 12 bases lying between them. CDR3 residues: CASSPTTVYGYTF. The CDR3 DNA reads TGTGCCAGCAGTCCCACAACAGTTTATGGCTACACCTTC.

The chain employs TRBV7-9 and TRBJ2-1, with D maybe TRBD2 (5 bases). The CDR3 contains 12 residues. Trimming took 5 bases from V and 7 from J, leaving 9 bases between them. CDR1 and CDR2 (germline): SEHNR, FQNEAQ (reference sequence). DNA of the CDR3: TGTGCCAGCAGCGCGCGGGTGAATGAGCAGTTCTTC. This sequence encodes CASSARVNEQFF.

This chain connects TRBV20-1 to TRBJ2-5; 9 bases are a match to TRBD1. CDR3 length equals 15 residues. Germline-derived CDR1 and CDR2 are DFQATT and SNEGSKA (reference sequence). V gave up 4 bases and J gave up 2 bases; unmatched junction bases: 8. Here the CDR3 reads CSATFGQGWQETQYF. CDR3 DNA sequence: TGCAGTGCTACCTTCGGACAGGGGTGGCAAGAGACCCAGTACTTC.

This rearrangement joins TRBV15 to TRBJ2-7; weak D call: TRBD2 (6 bases). This CDR3 is 18 amino acids long. The V end was cut by 2 bases, the J end by 4 bases, with 24 bases between. From germline, CDR1 is LNHNV and CDR2 YYDKDF (reference sequence). CDR3 sequence (DNA): TGTGCCACCAGCAGACCCTCCCGTGTAGCTAGCGAGCAGTACGAGCAGTACTTC. Translated: CATSRPSRVASEQYEQYF.

This clonotype was counted only a few times. The chain couples TRBV11-1 to TRBJ2-7; no clear D gene. The V end was cut by 2 bases, the J end by 4 bases, with 9 bases between. CDR1 and CDR2 (germline): SGHAT, FQDESV (reference sequence). The CDR3 sequence is 13 residues long. CDR3 residues: CASSLNLGYEQYF. The CDR3 region has the DNA TGTGCCAGCAGCTTAAACCTTGGGTACGAGCAGTACTTC.

The gene calls are TRBV12-3 or TRBV12-4 and TRBJ2-3, with TRBD2 identical over 15 bases. CDR3 length: 17 residues. With V trimmed by 5 bases and J by 7 bases, 10 bases remained unmatched. For the CDR3, the DNA is TGTGCCAGCAGTAAATTTGGGACTAGCGGGGGGCCAAATACGCAGTATTTT. This sequence encodes CASSKFGTSGGPNTQYF.

The rearrangement uses TRBV15 and TRBJ2-5; 9 bases fit TRBD2. The CDR3 is 17 residues long. In germline, CDR1 is LNHNV, CDR2 YYDKDF (reference sequence). V shed 0 bases and J 0 bases; nucleotides not matched to a gene: 5. CDR3 nucleotides: TGTGCCACCAGCAGAGACCGTCTAGCGGGGTACCAAGAGACCCAGTACTTC. Its translation is CATSRDRLAGYQETQYF.

The CDR3 DNA reads as TGTGCCAGCAGTTACGGTACAGGACAAGGGCGAGAGACCCAGTACTTC. Translating it yields CASSYGTGQGRETQYF. The chain combines TRBV6-5 with TRBJ2-5, with D perhaps TRBD1 (5 bases). Between the trimmed V and J ends, which lost 2 bases and 4 bases, there was a span of 17 bases. The CDR3 covers 16 residues. CDR1 is MNHEY and CDR2 is SVGAGI in the germline V gene.

This clonotype was seen repeatedly, ten times or more. The DNA for the CDR3 is TGTGCCAGCAGCTTAGCGCCTCGTGGGGCGGGAGGGGAGCTGTTTTTT. Translated: CASSLAPRGAGGELFF. The chain is built from TRBV7-8 and TRBJ2-2, with TRBD2 as a possible D gene (6 bases). The V gene lost 0 bases and the J gene lost 8 bases, with 16 bases spanning the gap. This CDR3 is built from 16 residues. The germline V gene encodes CDR1 SGHVS and CDR2 FQNEAQ.

The chain joins TRBV6-2 or TRBV6-3 to TRBJ1-1; D is perhaps TRBD1 (6 bases). Germline V gene data show CDR1 as MNHEY and CDR2 as SVGEGT. The CDR3 covers 15 residues. V lost 6 bases to trimming and J lost 4 bases, with 18 bases between them. CDR3 bases: TGTGCCAGCAGGCCCTCGGGGGGCGGGATCACTGAAGCTTTCTTT. This translates into CASRPSGGGITEAFF.

There are a few counts of this clonotype. The rearrangement uses TRBV20-1 and TRBJ2-3, with D possibly TRBD1 on 6 matching bases. The CDR3 is 14 residues long. V shed 0 bases and J shed 4 bases, with 11 bases lying between them. The germline gives CDR1 DFQATT, CDR2 SNEGSKA (reference sequence). The CDR3 sequence is CSARDSGVADTQYF. In DNA, the CDR3 is TGCAGTGCTAGAGATTCAGGGGTCGCAGATACGCAGTATTTT.